This TCR beta chain appears in the sequencing data of a study of T cell changes during pregnancy in multiple sclerosis (dated by TCRdb to the late 2010s). The study in broad terms: In women with multiple sclerosis, the researchers looked at how the T cell repertoire shifted as pregnancy progressed.

For this chain, trimming is 4 bases at the V end and 5 bases at the J end, and the number of junction bases without a gene match is 6. Looking up the germline V gene (reference sequence) yields CDR1 LNHDA and CDR2 SQIVND. The CDR3 numbers 15 residues from cysteine through phenylalanine. Only the CDR3 DNA stays, 45 bases, in frame from base 1. In the case of this clone: It has no known antigen specificity. Within one base of it there is no much larger clone, and no base qualities were kept.

The library relied on the immunoSEQ multiplex PCR assay. TCRdb re-hosts the immuneACCESS table, in-frame sequences only. Its copies lack some clones; in the studies checked, an unresolved V gene accounts for under half of them, and the cause for the rest is not known. The sample yields some 74,000 clones; 80% to 95% were counted once. About 2.5% of the sample goes to the ten largest clones. This TCR derives from a female donor with multiple sclerosis, enrolled in a pregnancy study. Sequenced here: peripheral blood, sampled before pregnancy. Recombination linked TRBV19 to TRBJ2-3, with 10 central nucleotides matching TRBD2. The nucleotide sequence is TGTGCCAGTAGTACCACGGGACTAGCGCGAGATACGCAGTATTTT. This codes for CASSTTGLARDTQYF. Where the CDR3 stops, the reference TRBV19 and TRBJ2-3 genes take over; the full variable domain is DGGITQSPKYLFRKEGQNVTLSCEQNLNHDAMYWYRQDPGQGLRLIYYSQIVNDFQKGDIAEGYSVSREKKESFPLTVTSAQKNPTAFYLCASSTTGLARDTQYFGPGTRLTVL.